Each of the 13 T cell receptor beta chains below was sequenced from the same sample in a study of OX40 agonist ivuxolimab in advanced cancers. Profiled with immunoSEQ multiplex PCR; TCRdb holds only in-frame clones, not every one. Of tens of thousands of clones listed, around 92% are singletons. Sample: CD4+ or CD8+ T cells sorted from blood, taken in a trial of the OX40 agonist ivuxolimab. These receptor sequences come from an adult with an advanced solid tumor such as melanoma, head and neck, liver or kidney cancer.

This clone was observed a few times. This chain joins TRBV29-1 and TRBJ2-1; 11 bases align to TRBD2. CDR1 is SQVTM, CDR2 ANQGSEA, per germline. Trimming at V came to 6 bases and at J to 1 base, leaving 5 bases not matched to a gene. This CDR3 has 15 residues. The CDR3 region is CSVPGTSGSYNEQFF. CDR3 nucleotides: TGCAGCGTCCCCGGGACTAGCGGTTCCTACAATGAGCAGTTCTTC.

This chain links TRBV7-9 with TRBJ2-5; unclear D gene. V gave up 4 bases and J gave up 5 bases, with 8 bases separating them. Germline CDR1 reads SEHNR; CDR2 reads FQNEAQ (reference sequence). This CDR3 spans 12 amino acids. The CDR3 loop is CASSSNWETQYF. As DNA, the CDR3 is TGTGCCAGCAGCTCTAATTGGGAGACCCAGTACTTC.

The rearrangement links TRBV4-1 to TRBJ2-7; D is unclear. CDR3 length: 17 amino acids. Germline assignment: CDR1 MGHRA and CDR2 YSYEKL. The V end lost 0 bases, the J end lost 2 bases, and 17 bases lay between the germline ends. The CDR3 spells CASSQDILVTFTYEQYF. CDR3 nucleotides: TGCGCCAGCAGCCAAGATATCTTAGTAACGTTCACCTACGAGCAGTACTTC.

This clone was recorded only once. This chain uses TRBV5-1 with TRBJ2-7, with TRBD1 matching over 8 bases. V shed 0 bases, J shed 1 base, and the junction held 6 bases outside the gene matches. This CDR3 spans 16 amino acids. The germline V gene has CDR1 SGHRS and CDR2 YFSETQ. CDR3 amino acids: CASSLVGQENSYEQYF. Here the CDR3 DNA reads TGCGCCAGCAGCTTGGTGGGACAGGAAAATTCCTACGAGCAGTACTTC. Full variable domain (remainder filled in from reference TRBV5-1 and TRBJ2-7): KAGVTQTPRYLIKTRGQQVTLSCSPISGHRSVSWYQQTPGQGLQFLFEYFSETQRNKGNFPGRFSGRQFSNSRSEMNVSTLELGDSALYLCASSLVGQENSYEQYFGPGTRLTVT.

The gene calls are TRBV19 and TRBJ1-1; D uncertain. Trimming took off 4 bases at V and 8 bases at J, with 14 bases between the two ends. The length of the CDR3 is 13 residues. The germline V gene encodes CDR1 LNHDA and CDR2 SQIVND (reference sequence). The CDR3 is CASSTSPGREAFF. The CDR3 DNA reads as TGTGCCAGTAGTACATCCCCGGGAAGAGAAGCTTTCTTT.

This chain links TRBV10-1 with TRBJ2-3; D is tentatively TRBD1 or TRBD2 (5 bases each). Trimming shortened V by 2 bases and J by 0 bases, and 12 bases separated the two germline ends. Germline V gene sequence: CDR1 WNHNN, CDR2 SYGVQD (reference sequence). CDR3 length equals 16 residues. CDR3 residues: CASSEEADTSTDTQYF. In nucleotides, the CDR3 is TGCGCCAGCAGTGAGGAAGCGGACACTAGCACAGATACGCAGTATTTT.

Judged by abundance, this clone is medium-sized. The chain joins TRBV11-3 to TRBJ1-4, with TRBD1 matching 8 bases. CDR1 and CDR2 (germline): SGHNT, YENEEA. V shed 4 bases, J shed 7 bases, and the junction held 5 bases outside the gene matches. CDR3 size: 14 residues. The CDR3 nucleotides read TGTGCCAGCAGCTCTGGACAGGGATTTGAAAAACTGTTTTTT. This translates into CASSSGQGFEKLFF.

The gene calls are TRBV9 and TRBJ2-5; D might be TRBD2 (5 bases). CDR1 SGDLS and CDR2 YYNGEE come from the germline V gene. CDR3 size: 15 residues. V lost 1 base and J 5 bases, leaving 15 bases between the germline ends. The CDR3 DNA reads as TGTGCCAGCAGCGTATTGAACGGGGTTTCGGAGACCCAGTACTTC. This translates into CASSVLNGVSETQYF.

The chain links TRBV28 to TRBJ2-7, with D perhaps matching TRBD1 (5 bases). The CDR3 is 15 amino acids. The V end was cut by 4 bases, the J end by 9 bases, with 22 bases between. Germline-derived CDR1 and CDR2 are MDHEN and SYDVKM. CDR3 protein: CASSSQQGLPWGQYF. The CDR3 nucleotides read TGTGCCAGCAGTTCCCAGCAGGGCCTCCCGTGGGGGCAGTACTTC.

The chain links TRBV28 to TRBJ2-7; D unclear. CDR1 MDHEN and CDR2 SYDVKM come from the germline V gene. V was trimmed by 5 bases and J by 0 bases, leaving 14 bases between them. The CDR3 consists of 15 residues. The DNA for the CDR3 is TGTGCCAGCAGTCCTCTGGGTCAGAGCTCCTACGAGCAGTACTTC. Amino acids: CASSPLGQSSYEQYF.

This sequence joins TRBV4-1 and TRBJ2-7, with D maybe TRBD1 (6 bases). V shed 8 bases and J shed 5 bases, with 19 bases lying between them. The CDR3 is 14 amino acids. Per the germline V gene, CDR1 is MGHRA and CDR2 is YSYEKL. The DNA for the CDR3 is TGCGCCAGCTCCTACAGGGAGACCCTTGACGAGCAGTACTTC. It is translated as CASSYRETLDEQYF.

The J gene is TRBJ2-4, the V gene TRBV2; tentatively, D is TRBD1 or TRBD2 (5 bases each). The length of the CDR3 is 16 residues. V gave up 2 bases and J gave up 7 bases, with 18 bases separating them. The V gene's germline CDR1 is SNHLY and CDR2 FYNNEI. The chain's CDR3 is CASSEFRGLVGNIQYF. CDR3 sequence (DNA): TGTGCCAGCAGTGAATTTCGGGGCCTAGTGGGGAACATTCAGTACTTC.

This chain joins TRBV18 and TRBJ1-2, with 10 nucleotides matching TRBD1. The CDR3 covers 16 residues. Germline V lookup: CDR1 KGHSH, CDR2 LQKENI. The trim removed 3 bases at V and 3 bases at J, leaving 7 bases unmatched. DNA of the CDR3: TGTGCCAGCTCACCGACAGGGGGCCTGGCTGACTATGGCTACACCTTC. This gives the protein CASSPTGGLADYGYTF. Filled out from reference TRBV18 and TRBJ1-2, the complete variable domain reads NAGVMQNPRHLVRRRGQEARLRCSPMKGHSHVYWYRQLPEEGLKFMVYLQKENIIDESGMPKERFSAEFPKEGPSILRIQQVVRGDSAAYFCASSPTGGLADYGYTFGSGTRLTVV.